This entry describes one T cell receptor beta chain. What antigen it recognizes has not been identified. Base-call qualities are not available, and no considerably larger clone is one nucleotide away. At one collaborating source in Seattle, patients were enrolled during active infection and were followed longitudinally through the course of disease. Each collaborating institution followed its own protocols to collect whole blood in K2EDTA tubes. For TCRbeta analysis, collaborators shipped samples as frozen whole blood, isolated PBMCs, or DNA extracted from either of those sample types. Trimming takes 1 base off V and 7 bases off J; junction bases not matched to a gene: 10. Its CDR3 holds 16 amino acids, cysteine through phenylalanine. Of the read, only the CDR3 DNA is kept; its 48 bases are in frame from base 1. Reading the germline V gene gives CDR1 SGHTA and CDR2 FQGTGA. TCRbeta CDR3 regions were amplified from genomic DNA using the immunoSEQ Assay, a bias-controlled multiplex PCR. The authors' analysis ran thus. The number of nucleated cells in each sample was estimated from the amplification of reference gene primers within the assay. To quantify the absolute abundance of each unique TCRbeta CDR3 rearrangement, sequence reads were collapsed and filtered. For each sample, productive Simpson clonality was calculated as the square root of Simpson's diversity index across productive rearrangements. This is the immuneACCESS table as TCRdb keeps it, with only in-frame sequences that have V and J called. A part of the clones is gone; compared with another copy, unresolved V genes explain less than half, and the rest is unexplained. V, J and clone size are taken as reported in that table, and D and trimming were inferred from the DNA itself. The sample records approximately 80,000 clones, approximately 85% of which are singletons. 3% to 3.5% of the sample comes from the top ten.

This sample was taken from a study of blood T cell repertoires in COVID-19 (TCRdb year 2020). The study in broad terms: The collaborator samples originated in the United States, Italy and Spain and spanned the acute and convalescent phases of COVID-19. The prospective study material was composed of cDNA or gDNA derived from T cells, B-cell-depleted T cells, or PBMCs. Subjects who had been exposed to COVID-19, were actively infected with it, or had recovered from it provided the deeply sampled blood TCRbeta repertoires that made up the dataset. The repertoires were released in a freely available public database meant as a resource for research on the immune response to SARS-CoV-2. Samples came from the ongoing ImmuneRACE study (first 160 participants) plus 1,254 subjects from 6 global collaborators. The sample metadata nearly always contained a de-identified subject ID, COVID-19 status, age in years and sex. Where HLA class I and class II types were available, the types were taken from metadata supplied by the sample provider, not from assay-based typing. On the study overall, not on this receptor specifically: The amount of clinical and demographic metadata varied by source and participant and was provided uncurated.

Sequences were obtained from peripheral blood. The clonotype was recovered from a woman of 80 years or more with COVID-19, enrolled during active disease. The rearranged chain carries TRBV7-3 and TRBJ2-1, and 7 junctional nucleotides match TRBD1. Here is the DNA: TGTGCCAGCAGCTTAAGGGACAGTCTTCCCTTTAATGAGCAGTTCTTC. This gives the protein CASSLRDSLPFNEQFF.